This T cell receptor (beta chain) was found in a study of T cell repertoires in cytomegalovirus infection. The wider study: Used in the study were CMV epitopes, some recently identified and HLA-C-restricted, others well-studied and HLA-B-restricted. From public TCR beta signatures came an indication of both CMV infection and matching HLA type. Regarding the study as a whole: CMV carriers having the relevant HLA were flagged by cumulative public TCR beta family frequency. CMV-specific TCR beta clonotypes restricted by HLA-C dominated the ex vivo response.

Using its own MiXCR run on the reads, TCRdb lists one record per CDR3 protein. Of a few hundred thousand distinct CDR3 sequences listed, about 40% are singletons. Trimming took 6 bases from V and 1 from J, leaving 9 bases between them. The CDR3 extends over 13 amino acids. This clonotype has more than one count but fewer than ten. Its antigen is still unknown. The source of this sequence is a human donor in good health (CMV status not recorded). Some clones in this sample may be carry-over from other donors' samples. The material sequenced was cultured PBMCs, taken from culture after CMV antigen stimulation. This chain joins TRBV12-3 or TRBV12-4 and TRBJ1-2, with D unclear. Here the CDR3 reads CASSPFNNYGYTF. As DNA, the CDR3 is TGTGCCAGCAGCCCCTTCAATAACTATGGCTACACCTTC.